A single sample gave rise to the 24 T cell receptor beta chains below, sequenced in a study of shared clonotypes between healthy human individuals (dated by TCRdb to about 2020). For the CD8 naive samples, CD45RO-negative cells were positively selected for CCR7, yielding a CD45RA+CCR7+ population from which TemRA cells were excluded. Receptors were amplified or captured by the immunoSEQ multiplex PCR assay. The source is immuneACCESS, and TCRdb retained only in-frame sequences with V and J called. Part of the clones is not carried over; for the studies checked, unresolved V genes explain less than half of this, and the remainder is unexplained. The sample has approximately 2,000,000 clones on record, roughly 95% of them singletons. 1.5% to 2% of the sample belongs to the ten largest clones. Material: naive CD8+ T cells from PBMCs. Explained via the paper, the cell subset or site label denotes: CD45RA+CCR7+. The receptors derive from a man between 18 and 29 years old in good health. Some clones in this sample may be carry-over from other donors' samples.

The chain has TRBV19 and TRBJ1-1, with D uncertain. V lost 7 bases and J 4 bases, leaving 19 bases between the germline ends. The CDR3 is 15 amino acids. Germline CDR1 and CDR2: LNHDA and SQIVND (reference sequence). The CDR3 here is CASTLSRAGLTEAFF. The CDR3 DNA reads as TGTGCCAGTACCCTAAGCCGGGCAGGCCTCACTGAAGCTTTCTTT.

The V call is TRBV5-1, the J call TRBJ2-1; possible D gene TRBD2, 5 bases. CDR1 and CDR2 from the germline V gene are SGHRS and YFSETQ. The V end was cut by 5 bases, the J end by 7 bases, with 10 bases between. This CDR3 spans 12 amino acids. The CDR3 nucleotides are TGCGCCAGCAGAGGGAGTCGAAATGAGCAGTTCTTC. It is translated as CASRGSRNEQFF.

The rearrangement joins TRBV6-1 to TRBJ2-1; 7 bases align to TRBD1. V was pared by 3 bases and J by 4 bases, with 3 bases of the junction left unmatched. This CDR3 is 14 amino acids long. Germline CDR1 MNHNS, CDR2 SASEGT. This CDR3 is CASSDKGAYNEQFF. In nucleotides, the CDR3 is TGTGCCAGCAGTGATAAGGGGGCTTACAATGAGCAGTTCTTC.

V gene TRBV7-9 combines with J gene TRBJ2-2; 9 bases map to TRBD2. Germline assignment: CDR1 SEHNR and CDR2 FQNEAQ (reference sequence). Losses at the gene ends were 5 bases for V and 2 bases for J; bases not matched to a gene: 3. The CDR3 loop spans 15 amino acids. CDR3 loop: CASSRLAVNTGELFF. The CDR3 DNA sequence: TGTGCCAGCAGCAGACTAGCGGTAAACACCGGGGAGCTGTTTTTT.

In its sample, this clone was seen once. The CDR3 reads CASSLLIGTGSYEQYF. The DNA of the CDR3 is TGTGCCAGCAGTTTATTAATAGGGACAGGCTCCTACGAGCAGTACTTC. The rearrangement uses TRBV27 and TRBJ2-7; 8 bases align to TRBD1. Trimming removed 1 base from V and 0 bases from J; junction bases left unmatched: 5. There are 16 residues in the CDR3. Germline values: CDR1 MNHEY, CDR2 SMNVEV (reference sequence).

The CDR3 sequence is CASSQDLGQGDGYTF. The DNA for the CDR3 is TGCGCCAGCAGCCAAGATCTAGGACAGGGGGACGGCTACACCTTC. The rearrangement joins TRBV4-3 to TRBJ1-2; TRBD1 matches at 10 bases. Germline trimming cut 0 bases from V and 8 bases from J; bases unmatched to any gene: 6. This CDR3 is built from 15 residues. Germline V gene data show CDR1 as LGHNA and CDR2 as YSLEER.

V and J are TRBV5-6 and TRBJ2-3, with TRBD1 identical over 9 bases. Trimming took 2 bases from V and 0 from J; bases not matched to a gene: 1. The length of the CDR3 is 15 residues. Germline CDR1 SGHDT, CDR2 YYEEEE. In nucleotides, the CDR3 is TGTGCCAGCAGCTTACAGGGGGCTAGCACAGATACGCAGTATTTT. Its protein product is CASSLQGASTDTQYF.

CDR3 DNA: TGTGCCAGCAGCCTTTCGACGGATCCCTCTGGGGCCAACGTCCTGACTTTC. It yields the protein CASSLSTDPSGANVLTF. V gene TRBV9 combines with J gene TRBJ2-6; D unresolved. The germline V gene has CDR1 SGDLS and CDR2 YYNGEE. The CDR3 covers 17 residues. With 4 bases removed from V and 0 bases from J, the gap between germline ends came to 14 bases.

This clone was observed once. V gene TRBV4-1 combines with J gene TRBJ2-3, with 12 positions matching TRBD2. Trimming at V came to 5 bases and at J to 9 bases, leaving 12 bases not matched to a gene. The germline CDR1 and CDR2 sequences are MGHRA and YSYEKL. The CDR3 totals 16 residues. The CDR3 spells CASSSPSGRAFETQYF. The CDR3 DNA follows: TGCGCCAGCAGCTCGCCTAGCGGGAGGGCCTTCGAAACGCAGTATTTT.

CDR3: CASSYSEGIREQYF. The CDR3 DNA reads TGTGCCAGCAGTTACTCTGAGGGGATTAGGGAGCAGTACTTC. The rearrangement joins TRBV6-6 to TRBJ2-7, with D perhaps matching TRBD1 or TRBD2 (5 bases each). V lost 0 bases, J lost 7 bases, and 13 bases lay in between. Germline V CDR1 and CDR2: MNHNY, SVGAGI (reference sequence). The CDR3 consists of 14 residues.

The CDR3 is CASSLAGNTEAFF. In DNA, the CDR3 is TGTGCCAGCAGTTTGGCAGGGAACACTGAAGCTTTCTTT. The J gene is TRBJ1-1, the V gene TRBV6-6; no definite D call. Germline V lookup: CDR1 MNHNY, CDR2 SVGAGI (reference sequence). V lost 4 bases and J 1 base, leaving 7 bases between the germline ends. The CDR3 has 13 amino acids.

This clone appeared once. This sequence joins TRBV2 and TRBJ2-2; 10 bases align to TRBD2. The CDR3 is 16 amino acids. The V gene's germline CDR1 is SNHLY and CDR2 FYNNEI. Trimming removed 4 bases from V and 5 bases from J; junction bases left unmatched: 7. CDR3 sequence reads: CASSGTSGPGTGELFF. The CDR3 DNA is TGTGCCAGCAGTGGGACTAGCGGACCGGGGACCGGGGAGCTGTTTTTT.

The chain combines TRBV7-9 with TRBJ2-3; tentative D call: TRBD2 (5 bases). V dropped 4 bases and J dropped 0 bases, with 23 bases sitting between them. CDR1 SEHNR and CDR2 FQNEAQ come from the germline V gene (reference sequence). The CDR3 is 19 amino acids. The CDR3 DNA is TGTGCCAGCAGCTCCACCTTTTGGGATGGAGCGGCAAGCACAGATACGCAGTATTTT. The encoded protein is CASSSTFWDGAASTDTQYF.

The chain is built from TRBV19 and TRBJ2-1; 7 positions agree with TRBD2. This CDR3 comprises 18 residues. Germline CDR1 is LNHDA and CDR2 is SQIVND (reference sequence). J lost 2 bases, V lost 3 bases, and 13 bases had no gene match. The CDR3 loop is CASSMDGGGGRPYNEQFF. The CDR3 region has the DNA TGTGCCAGTAGTATGGATGGCGGGGGAGGGCGCCCCTACAATGAGCAGTTCTTC.

V usage is TRBV7-9 and J usage is TRBJ1-1, with D perhaps matching TRBD1 (5 bases). The CDR3 runs to 13 residues. The germline CDR1 and CDR2 sequences are SEHNR and FQNEAQ (reference sequence). V was shortened by 5 bases and J by 6 bases, with 13 bases between the two germline ends. In nucleotides, the CDR3 is TGTGCCAGCAGCCAAACGGGACCCCCTGAAGCTTTCTTT. As protein: CASSQTGPPEAFF.

The V gene is TRBV7-9, the J gene TRBJ2-1, with TRBD2 matching 11 bases. Germline values: CDR1 SEHNR, CDR2 FQNEAQ (reference sequence). V shed 5 bases and J 8 bases; nucleotides not matched to a gene: 8. The CDR3 has 15 residues. The CDR3 bases are TGTGCCAGCAGCCCCCGGACTAGCGGGTGGGATGAGCAGTTCTTC. It encodes CASSPRTSGWDEQFF.

The chain is built from TRBV7-9 and TRBJ2-7; no definite D call. Trimming left V 1 base short and J 6 bases short, with 7 bases between. The CDR3 has 12 amino acids. Germline values: CDR1 SEHNR, CDR2 FQNEAQ (reference sequence). The CDR3 region has the DNA TGTGCCAGCAGCTTAGTACGGTTCGAGCAGTACTTC. Translating it yields CASSLVRFEQYF.

This rearrangement joins TRBV7-9 to TRBJ2-1; TRBD1 matches at 8 bases. Losses at the gene ends were 5 bases for V and 6 bases for J; bases not matched to a gene: 9. Germline CDR1 and CDR2: SEHNR and FQNEAQ (reference sequence). The CDR3 contains 15 residues. CDR3 amino acids: CASSDRGSATNEQFF. The CDR3 region has the DNA TGTGCCAGCAGCGACAGGGGCTCAGCAACCAATGAGCAGTTCTTC.

The rearrangement uses TRBV7-9 and TRBJ2-5; D not resolved. V was cut by 0 bases and J by 1 base, with 6 bases left in between. The CDR3 sequence is 14 residues long. CDR1 is SEHNR, CDR2 FQNEAQ, per germline (reference sequence). CDR3: CASSLAKSQETQYF. CDR3 bases: TGTGCCAGCAGCTTAGCCAAGAGCCAAGAGACCCAGTACTTC.

The chain uses TRBV27 and TRBJ2-3, with 10 bases aligning to TRBD2. The V gene's germline CDR1 is MNHEY and CDR2 SMNVEV (reference sequence). The CDR3 length is 21 residues. V shed 4 bases and J 3 bases; nucleotides not matched to a gene: 22. CDR3 nucleotides: TGTGCCAGCAGTTCTCCCCGTCGTCTAGCGGGAGTGGATGGCCTGACAGATACGCAGTATTTT. It specifies CASSSPRRLAGVDGLTDTQYF.

The chain uses TRBV7-9 and TRBJ1-5; 8 positions match TRBD1. V shed 5 bases and J 4 bases; nucleotides not matched to a gene: 4. The germline CDR1 and CDR2 sequences are SEHNR and FQNEAQ (reference sequence). This CDR3 is built from 14 residues. The CDR3 is CASSVTGGNQPQHF. The CDR3 DNA is TGTGCCAGCAGCGTCACAGGGGGGAATCAGCCCCAGCATTTT.

The chain couples TRBV5-5 to TRBJ2-7; no clear D gene. V lost 3 bases to trimming and J lost 2 bases, with 3 bases between them. The V gene's germline CDR1 is SGHKS and CDR2 YYEKEE (reference sequence). CDR3 length: 11 residues. CDR3 protein: CASSSTYEQYF. In DNA form, the CDR3 reads TGTGCCAGCAGCTCAACCTACGAGCAGTACTTC.

This rearrangement joins TRBV4-1 to TRBJ2-3; the D is unclear. The germline V and J ends were trimmed by 7 bases and 0 bases, with 11 bases remaining between them. The CDR3 consists of 14 residues. CDR1 is MGHRA and CDR2 is YSYEKL in the germline V gene. CDR3 region: CASNPGPSTDTQYF. The CDR3 nucleotides are TGCGCCAGCAACCCCGGTCCTAGCACAGATACGCAGTATTTT.

The V and J genes are TRBV9 and TRBJ1-5; D is unresolved. V dropped 3 bases and J dropped 6 bases, with 13 bases sitting between them. CDR3 length equals 14 residues. In germline, CDR1 is SGDLS, CDR2 YYNGEE. The CDR3 DNA reads TGTGCCAGCAGCGCTGGCGGGGTAGGTCAGCCCCAGCATTTT. This gives the protein CASSAGGVGQPQHF.